This record covers a single T cell receptor (beta chain). This sample stems from a study of blood T cell repertoires in COVID-19. This CDR3 contains 13 residues. Trimming cost V 3 bases and J 5 bases, with 8 bases left between them. Study processing details: For nucleated cells, counts were estimated from reference gene primer amplification. This table comes from immunoSEQ multiplex PCR, and its TCRdb copy is limited to in-frame clones, with some not included. That table gives V, J and clone size, and the DNA gave D and trimming. The sample carries 85,000 to 100,000 clones, 79% recorded once. The sequenced material came from peripheral blood. V is TRBV12-3 or TRBV12-4 and J is TRBJ1-5; a weak D match, TRBD1 (6 bases). This sequence originates from an elderly woman with active or convalescent COVID-19. The CDR3 sequence is CASSLGAHQPQHF. CDR3 coding DNA: TGTGCCAGCAGTTTGGGGGCCCATCAGCCCCAGCATTTT.